Shown below are 17 T cell receptor beta chains from a single sample sequenced in a study of blood T cell repertoires in COVID-19. TCRdb's copy holds only in-frame clones and misses some; the assay was immunoSEQ multiplex PCR. The sample lists around 99,000 clones; about 80% were seen once. Sequenced sample: peripheral blood. The receptors derive from a man between 65 and 85 years old with acute or convalescent COVID-19.

The chain links TRBV5-4 to TRBJ2-5; a possible D gene is TRBD2 (5 bases). Trimming left V 7 bases short and J 4 bases short, with 11 bases between. CDR3 length: 12 amino acids. CDR1 is SGHNT and CDR2 is YYREEE in the germline V gene (reference sequence). CDR3: CASGGQTETQYF. Written as DNA, the CDR3 is TGTGCCAGCGGCGGGCAGACAGAGACCCAGTACTTC.

The chain couples TRBV4-3 to TRBJ2-1; D call uncertain. V was clipped by 0 bases and J by 5 bases, with 11 bases between them. The CDR3 sequence is 15 residues long. The germline gives CDR1 LGHNA, CDR2 YSLEER. For the CDR3, the DNA is TGCGCCAGCAGCCAAGATGTGGGCGCAAACAATGAGCAGTTCTTC. Protein product: CASSQDVGANNEQFF.

CDR3 in DNA: TGTGCCAGCAGCTTAGGAGCGGGGGGGAACACCGGGGAGCTGTTTTTT. Protein product: CASSLGAGGNTGELFF. V usage is TRBV7-6 and J usage is TRBJ2-2; 9 bases fit TRBD2. J lost 1 base, V lost 1 base, and 1 base had no gene match. This CDR3 contains 16 residues. The germline gives CDR1 SGHVS, CDR2 FNYEAQ.

The chain combines TRBV9 with TRBJ2-3; 10 bases line up with TRBD2. Looked up from germline, CDR1 is SGDLS and CDR2 is YYNGEE. The CDR3 loop spans 15 amino acids. The junction had 5 bases not matched to a gene; V was cut back by 4 bases and J by 3 bases. The CDR3 bases are TGTGCCAGCAGCCTAAGCGGGGGGGCAACAGATACGCAGTATTTT. Amino acid sequence: CASSLSGGATDTQYF. Using reference TRBV9 and TRBJ2-3 for the parts outside the CDR3, the full variable domain is DSGVTQTPKHLITATGQRVTLRCSPRSGDLSVYWYQQSLDQGLQFLIQYYNGEERAKGNILERFSAQQFPDLHSELNLSSLELGDSALYFCASSLSGGATDTQYFGPGTRLTVL.

V is TRBV19 and J is TRBJ2-5; perhaps TRBD1 as D (5 bases). Germline V gene data show CDR1 as LNHDA and CDR2 as SQIVND (reference sequence). V was trimmed by 3 bases and J by 4 bases, leaving 12 bases between them. There are 14 residues in the CDR3. The CDR3 nucleotides are TGTGCCAGTAGTATTGGCCCAGGGCCAGAGACCCAGTACTTC. Its translation is CASSIGPGPETQYF.

This chain joins TRBV2 and TRBJ1-6, with D uncertain. The germline V and J ends were trimmed by 2 bases and 4 bases, with 12 bases remaining between them. The CDR3 extends over 16 amino acids. CDR1 is SNHLY and CDR2 is FYNNEI in the germline V gene. The CDR3 DNA reads as TGTGCCAGCAGTGAATCTTTGGGCCAGTATAATTCACCCCTCCACTTT. It translates to CASSESLGQYNSPLHF.

The sample holds a few counts of this clone. V gene TRBV13 combines with J gene TRBJ1-1, with TRBD1 matching 9 bases. The CDR3 totals 16 residues. CDR1 and CDR2 from the germline V gene are PRHDT and FYEKMQ (reference sequence). J was trimmed by 4 bases and V by 6 bases; bases with no gene match: 12. CDR3 coding DNA: TGTGCCAGCAGTCTTCTTTCGGGACAGGGTGCCACTGAAGCTTTCTTT. Its protein product is CASSLLSGQGATEAFF.

J is TRBJ2-1 and V is TRBV5-8, with D perhaps TRBD1 (6 bases). The germline gives CDR1 SGHTS, CDR2 YDEGEE. V was clipped by 2 bases and J by 0 bases, with 9 bases between them. The CDR3 covers 15 residues. Here the CDR3 reads CASSFTGSSYNEQFF. CDR3 in DNA: TGTGCCAGCAGCTTTACAGGGAGCTCCTACAATGAGCAGTTCTTC.

This clone was counted a few times. The V call is TRBV7-2, the J call TRBJ2-2; D may be TRBD2 (6 bases). The CDR3 contains 15 residues. V lost 3 bases, J lost 4 bases, and 12 bases lay in between. The germline CDR1 and CDR2 sequences are SGHTA and FQGNSA. The CDR3 sequence is CASSFRAGSTGELFF. CDR3 coding DNA: TGTGCCAGCAGCTTCCGGGCGGGGAGCACCGGGGAGCTGTTTTTT.

The CDR3 protein is CASSLAVYTEAFF. CDR3 in DNA: TGTGCCAGCAGCTTAGCGGTCTACACTGAAGCTTTCTTT. This chain connects TRBV11-3 to TRBJ1-1; the D is unclear. With 1 base removed from V and 3 bases from J, the gap between germline ends came to 6 bases. This CDR3 is built from 13 residues. Looked up from germline, CDR1 is SGHNT and CDR2 is YENEEA.

This sequence joins TRBV2 and TRBJ2-7, with 11 bases fitting TRBD2. The CDR3 has 16 amino acids. V shed 1 base, J shed 3 bases, and the junction held 5 bases outside the gene matches. Germline lookup yields CDR1 SNHLY and CDR2 FYNNEI. The CDR3 coding sequence is TGTGCCAGCAGTGAAGGGCTAGCGGGGGGTTACTACGAGCAGTACTTC. It is translated as CASSEGLAGGYYEQYF.

The chain uses TRBV19 and TRBJ2-6; the D gene is possibly TRBD1 (5 bases). With 6 bases removed from V and 1 base from J, the gap between germline ends came to 10 bases. The CDR3 is 15 residues long. In germline, CDR1 is LNHDA, CDR2 SQIVND (reference sequence). CDR3 DNA: TGTGCCAGTAGCCAACAGGAGTCTGGGGCCAACGTCCTGACTTTC. Its translation is CASSQQESGANVLTF.

This clone was seen once. This chain joins TRBV2 and TRBJ2-1; 12 nucleotides match TRBD2. V lost 5 bases to trimming and J lost 5 bases; unmatched junction nucleotides: 4. The CDR3 spans 15 residues. Germline V gene sequence: CDR1 SNHLY, CDR2 FYNNEI. The CDR3 DNA follows: TGTGCCAGCAGTCTAGCGGGGGGGCAGGACAATGAGCAGTTCTTC. Translated: CASSLAGGQDNEQFF.

The V and J genes are TRBV6-1 and TRBJ1-6; tentatively, D is TRBD1 (6 bases). Germline V CDR1 and CDR2: MNHNS, SASEGT. This CDR3 has 14 residues. Trimming removed 1 base at V and 10 bases at J, with 11 bases between. DNA of the CDR3: TGTGCCAGCAGTGAAGAGGCAGGGGAGTCACCCCTCCACTTT. Translating it yields CASSEEAGESPLHF.

The chain recombines TRBV2 with TRBJ1-1, with TRBD1 identical over 8 bases. The trim removed 5 bases at V and 11 bases at J, leaving 10 bases unmatched. The CDR3 is 13 amino acids. The germline V gene encodes CDR1 SNHLY and CDR2 FYNNEI. The CDR3 loop is CASSLGTGLMAFF. In DNA, the CDR3 is TGTGCCAGCAGTCTAGGGACAGGCCTAATGGCTTTCTTT.

This clone showed up just once. V is TRBV5-1 and J is TRBJ1-1; 7 bases match TRBD1. The CDR3 length is 14 residues. Germline lookup yields CDR1 SGHRS and CDR2 YFSETQ. J was trimmed by 2 bases and V by 2 bases; bases with no gene match: 3. The CDR3 sequence is CASSLRQGNTEAFF. CDR3 coding DNA: TGCGCCAGCAGCTTACGACAGGGAAACACTGAAGCTTTCTTT.

The chain is built from TRBV7-2 and TRBJ2-1; D possibly corresponds to TRBD1 (6 bases). Looked up from germline, CDR1 is SGHTA and CDR2 is FQGNSA. V lost 1 base, J lost 4 bases, and 8 bases lay in between. The CDR3 has 14 amino acids. CDR3 sequence: CASSLGGGYNEQFF. CDR3 coding DNA: TGTGCCAGCAGCTTAGGAGGGGGTTACAATGAGCAGTTCTTC.